The rows below give T cell receptor beta chains drawn from one sample of a study of T cell repertoires in cytomegalovirus infection. One entry per CDR3 protein, called by TCRdb with MiXCR from the reads. The sample carries 740,000 or so distinct CDR3 sequences, about a third recorded once. Sequencing was carried out using PBMCs. The source is a human donor in good health (CMV status not recorded). Some clones in this sample may be carry-over from other donors' samples. Each CDR3 is given with its conserved first and last residue. A D gene is named only where the DNA matches it firmly. Clone size appears in some rows only: once, few, many, or a class for an expanded clone.

cdr3_nt: TGTGCCAGCACTTTATTGGGGCTCAATGGGATAACTGAAGCTTTCTTT
cdr3_aa: CASTLLGLNGITEAFF
d_call: -
clone_size: -
v_call: TRBV12-3/TRBV12-4
j_call: TRBJ1-1
cdr3_length: 16

cdr3_nt: TGTGCCAGCAGTGAAGTGGGCAACTACGAGCAGTACTTC
cdr3_aa: CASSEVGNYEQYF
d_call: -
clone_size: -
v_call: TRBV6-1
j_call: TRBJ2-7
cdr3_length: 13

cdr3_nt: TGTGCCAGCAGCCAAGACTGGAACAATGAGCAGTTCTTC
cdr3_aa: CASSQDWNNEQFF
d_call: -
clone_size: -
v_call: TRBV14
j_call: TRBJ2-1
cdr3_length: 13

cdr3_nt: TGTGCCAGCAGTGACCGGGGGACCGGTACGCAGTATTTT
cdr3_aa: CASSDRGTGTQYF
d_call: -
clone_size: -
v_call: TRBV6-1
j_call: TRBJ2-3
cdr3_length: 13

cdr3_nt: TGTGCCAGCAGTTTGGACATTTACGAGCAGTACTTC
cdr3_aa: CASSLDIYEQYF
d_call: -
clone_size: -
v_call: TRBV12-3/TRBV12-4
j_call: TRBJ2-7
cdr3_length: 12

cdr3_nt: TGCAGTGCAATTAGCGGGAGGAGGGTCTACGAGCAGTACTTC
cdr3_aa: CSAISGRRVYEQYF
d_call: TRBD2
clone_size: -
v_call: TRBV20-1
j_call: TRBJ2-7
cdr3_length: 14

cdr3_nt: TGTGCCAGCAGCCCCACGGGGACAGCTGGGGAGACCCAGTACTTC
cdr3_aa: CASSPTGTAGETQYF
d_call: TRBD1
clone_size: -
v_call: TRBV28
j_call: TRBJ2-5
cdr3_length: 15

cdr3_nt: TGCGCCAGCAACTACCTAGCGGGGGGGCTTCAAGAGACCCAGTACTTC
cdr3_aa: CASNYLAGGLQETQYF
d_call: TRBD2
clone_size: -
v_call: TRBV10-2
j_call: TRBJ2-5
cdr3_length: 16

cdr3_nt: TGTGCCAGCAGTACAACTAGCGGGCGGACCGGGGAGCTGTTTTTT
cdr3_aa: CASSTTSGRTGELFF
d_call: TRBD2
clone_size: -
v_call: TRBV12-3/TRBV12-4
j_call: TRBJ2-2
cdr3_length: 15

cdr3_nt: TGCGCCAGCAGCACGACAGGGGGGAACTATGGCTACACCTTC
cdr3_aa: CASSTTGGNYGYTF
d_call: TRBD1
clone_size: few
v_call: TRBV5-1
j_call: TRBJ1-2
cdr3_length: 14

cdr3_nt: TGTGCCACCAGTGAAGGTACAGATACGCAGTATTTT
cdr3_aa: CATSEGTDTQYF
d_call: -
clone_size: -
v_call: TRBV24-1
j_call: TRBJ2-3
cdr3_length: 12

cdr3_nt: TGTGCCAGTAGTATAGCGTGGGGCAGGGGAAATGCAGATACGCAGTATTTT
cdr3_aa: CASSIAWGRGNADTQYF
d_call: -
clone_size: -
v_call: TRBV19
j_call: TRBJ2-3
cdr3_length: 17

cdr3_nt: TGTGCCAGTAGTGTCCTGACAGGGTCGATCGGGGAGCTGTTTTTT
cdr3_aa: CASSVLTGSIGELFF
d_call: TRBD1
clone_size: -
v_call: TRBV19
j_call: TRBJ2-2
cdr3_length: 15

cdr3_nt: TGTGCCGCCCACCGGGACGGAAATTCACCCCTCCACTTT
cdr3_aa: CAAHRDGNSPLHF
d_call: -
clone_size: -
v_call: TRBV10-3
j_call: TRBJ1-6
cdr3_length: 13

cdr3_nt: TGTGCCAGCAGTTCTCCTGTGAGGGGCACTGAAGCTTTCTTT
cdr3_aa: CASSSPVRGTEAFF
d_call: -
clone_size: few
v_call: TRBV28
j_call: TRBJ1-1
cdr3_length: 14

cdr3_nt: TGTGCCAGCAGTTCCTGGACGGGGAACACTGAAGCTTTCTTT
cdr3_aa: CASSSWTGNTEAFF
d_call: -
clone_size: many
v_call: TRBV27
j_call: TRBJ1-1
cdr3_length: 14

cdr3_nt: TGTGCCAGCAGCTTCAGGGTATCGGCAGATACGCAGTATTTT
cdr3_aa: CASSFRVSADTQYF
d_call: -
clone_size: few
v_call: TRBV7-2
j_call: TRBJ2-3
cdr3_length: 14